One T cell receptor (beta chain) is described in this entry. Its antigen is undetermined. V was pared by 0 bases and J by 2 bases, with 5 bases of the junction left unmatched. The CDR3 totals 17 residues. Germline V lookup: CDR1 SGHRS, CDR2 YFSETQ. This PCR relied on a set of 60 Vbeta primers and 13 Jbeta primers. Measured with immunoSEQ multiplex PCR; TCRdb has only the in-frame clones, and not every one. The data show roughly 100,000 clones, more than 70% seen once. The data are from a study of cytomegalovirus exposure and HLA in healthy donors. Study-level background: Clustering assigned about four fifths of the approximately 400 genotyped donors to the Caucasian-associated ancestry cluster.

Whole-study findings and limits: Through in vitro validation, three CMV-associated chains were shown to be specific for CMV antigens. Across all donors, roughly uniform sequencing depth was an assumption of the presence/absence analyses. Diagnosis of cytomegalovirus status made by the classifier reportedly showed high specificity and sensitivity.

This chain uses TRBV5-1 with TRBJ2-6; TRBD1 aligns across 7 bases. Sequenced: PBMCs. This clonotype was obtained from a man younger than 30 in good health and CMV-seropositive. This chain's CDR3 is CASSLAGGGPGANVLTF. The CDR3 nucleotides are TGCGCCAGCAGCTTGGCAGGGGGTGGCCCTGGGGCCAACGTCCTGACTTTC.